This T cell receptor (beta chain) was sequenced for a study of blood T cell repertoires in COVID-19. In the original workflow: Estimated nucleated cell counts came from reference gene primer amplification. Some clones are missing from TCRdb's copy, which holds only in-frame ones; the method was immunoSEQ multiplex PCR. V and J calls and clone size are those listed in that table; D and trimming were worked out from the DNA. There are 350,000 to 400,000 clones in the sample; about 90% occur only once, and 1.7% lies in the top ten. The sequence derives from a woman aged 25 to 39 who had recovered from COVID-19. Specimen: PBMCs or T cells enriched from blood (not recorded which).

The CDR3 region is CASSPDRLNTEAFF. CDR3 nucleotide sequence: TGTGCCAGCAGCCCGGACAGGCTAAACACTGAAGCTTTCTTT. The chain recombines TRBV6-5 with TRBJ1-1; 7 bases are shared with TRBD1. The CDR3 sequence is 14 residues long. The J segment lost 2 bases and the V segment lost 6 bases, leaving 6 bases of the junction unmatched. CDR1 and CDR2 (germline): MNHEY, SVGAGI.